The clone carrying this T cell receptor (beta chain) was seen a handful of times. The target antigen is unknown. This specimen belongs to a study of blood T cells in healthy people across ages. Study-level results: Both higher diversity and more naive CD4+ cells marked long-lived donors when set against aged donors.

Individuals who donated were healthy Caucasians from Russia aged roughly 6 to 100. The authors ran a second PCR of roughly 6 to 12 cycles using a sample-barcoded 5' primer and a J-beta primer mix. Each TCR beta cDNA got a 12-nucleotide random molecular identifier. TCRdb passed the 5' RACE reads through MiXCR, listing each CDR3 protein once. Of over a million distinct CDR3 sequences listed, 35% to 55% were seen once; the top ten hold 15% to 20%. Source material: blood. The receptor was derived from a woman in her sixties in good health.

Written as DNA, the CDR3 is TGTGCCAGCTCCGGGACAGGGGATGTAAATGAGCAGTTCTTC. This sequence encodes CASSGTGDVNEQFF. This chain uses TRBV7-9 with TRBJ2-1; TRBD1 aligns across 10 bases. From germline, CDR1 is SEHNR and CDR2 FQNEAQ (reference sequence). Losses at the gene ends were 8 bases for V and 7 bases for J; bases not matched to a gene: 8. The CDR3 extends over 14 amino acids.